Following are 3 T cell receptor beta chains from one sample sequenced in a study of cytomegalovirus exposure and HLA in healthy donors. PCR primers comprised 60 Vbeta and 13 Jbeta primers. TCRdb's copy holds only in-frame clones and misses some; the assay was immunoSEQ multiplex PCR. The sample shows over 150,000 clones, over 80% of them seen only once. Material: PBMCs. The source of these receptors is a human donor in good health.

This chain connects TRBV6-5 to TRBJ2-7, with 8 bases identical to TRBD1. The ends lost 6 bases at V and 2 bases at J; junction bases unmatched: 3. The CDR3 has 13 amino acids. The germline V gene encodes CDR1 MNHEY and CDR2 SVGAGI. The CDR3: CASRETGAYEQYF. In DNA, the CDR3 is TGTGCCAGCAGAGAGACAGGGGCCTACGAGCAGTACTTC.

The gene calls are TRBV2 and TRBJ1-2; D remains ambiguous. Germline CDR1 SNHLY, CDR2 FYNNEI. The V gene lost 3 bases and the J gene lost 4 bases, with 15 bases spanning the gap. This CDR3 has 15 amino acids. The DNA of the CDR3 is TGTGCCAGCAGTGAGAAAATGTCCGGGAGCTATGGCTACACCTTC. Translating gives CASSEKMSGSYGYTF.

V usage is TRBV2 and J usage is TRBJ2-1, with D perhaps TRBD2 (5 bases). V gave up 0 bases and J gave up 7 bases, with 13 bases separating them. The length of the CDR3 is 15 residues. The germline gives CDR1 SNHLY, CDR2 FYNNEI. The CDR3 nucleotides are TGTGCCAGCAGTGAAGCGCTTCTCCGGGGAAATGAGCAGTTCTTC. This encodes CASSEALLRGNEQFF.